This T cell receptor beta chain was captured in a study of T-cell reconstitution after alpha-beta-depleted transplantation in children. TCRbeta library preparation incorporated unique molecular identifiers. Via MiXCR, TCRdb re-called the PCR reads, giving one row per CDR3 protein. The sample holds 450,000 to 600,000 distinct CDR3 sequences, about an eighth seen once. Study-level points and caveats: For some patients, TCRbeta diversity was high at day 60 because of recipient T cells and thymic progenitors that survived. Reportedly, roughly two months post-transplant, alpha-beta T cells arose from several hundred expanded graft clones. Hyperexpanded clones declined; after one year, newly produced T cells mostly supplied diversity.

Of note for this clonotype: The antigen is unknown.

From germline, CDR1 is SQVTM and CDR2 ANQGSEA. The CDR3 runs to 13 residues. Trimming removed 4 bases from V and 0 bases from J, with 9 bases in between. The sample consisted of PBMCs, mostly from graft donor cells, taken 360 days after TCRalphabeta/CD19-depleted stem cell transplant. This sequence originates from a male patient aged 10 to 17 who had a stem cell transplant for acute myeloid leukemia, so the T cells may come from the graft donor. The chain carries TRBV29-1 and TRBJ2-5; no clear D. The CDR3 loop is CSVAWVHQETQYF. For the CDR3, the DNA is TGCAGCGTTGCATGGGTGCACCAAGAGACCCAGTACTTC.